The 31 T cell receptor beta chains given below trace back to one sample, sequenced in a study of OX40 agonist ivuxolimab in advanced cancers. The assay was immunoSEQ multiplex PCR, and TCRdb's table has in-frame clones only and misses some. The sample has tens of thousands of clones, about 90% seen once. Sequences were derived from CD4+ or CD8+ T cells sorted from blood, sampled in a trial of the OX40 agonist ivuxolimab. These TCRs come from an adult with an advanced solid tumor such as melanoma, head and neck, liver or kidney cancer.

V is TRBV7-9 and J is TRBJ1-5; D is unresolved. Looked up from germline, CDR1 is SEHNR and CDR2 is FQNEAQ (reference sequence). Trimming left V 5 bases short and J 0 bases short, with 14 bases between. The CDR3 consists of 16 residues. The CDR3 DNA sequence: TGTGCCAGCAGCAAGTCGACACCTTATAGCAATCAGCCCCAGCATTTT. Translation: CASSKSTPYSNQPQHF.

The chain carries TRBV27 and TRBJ2-7; the match to TRBD2 covers 13 bases. CDR1 is MNHEY and CDR2 is SMNVEV in the germline V gene (reference sequence). V was clipped by 5 bases and J by 4 bases; unmatched bases: 14. This CDR3 comprises 18 residues. CDR3 region: CASSPGTSGIGVKYEQYF. The CDR3 DNA is TGTGCCAGCAGTCCCGGGACTAGCGGGATAGGTGTCAAATACGAGCAGTACTTC.

As to this clone: The sample contains more than one DNA sequence encoding this CDR3. This sequence joins TRBV30 and TRBJ2-7, with TRBD2 matching over 8 bases. The germline gives CDR1 GTSNPN, CDR2 SVGIG (reference sequence). The CDR3 runs 15 residues. V lost 3 bases to trimming and J lost 0 bases; unmatched junction nucleotides: 7. CDR3 DNA: TGTGCCTGGAGGGTGGCGCGGGGGGACTCCTACGAGCAGTACTTC. Its translation: CAWRVARGDSYEQYF.

This clone counts as medium-sized. The chain is built from TRBV4-2 and TRBJ2-7, with 8 bases fitting TRBD1. V gave up 0 bases and J gave up 5 bases; unmatched junction bases: 6. The CDR3 runs to 15 residues. CDR1 is LGHNA, CDR2 YNFKEQ, per germline. The CDR3 DNA follows: TGTGCCAGCAGCCAAGAATTGGGACAGGCCCACGAGCAGTACTTC. Amino acids: CASSQELGQAHEQYF.

This rearrangement joins TRBV9 to TRBJ2-7; D gene ambiguous. Trimming stripped 5 bases from V and 1 base from J, with 13 bases between. The CDR3 is 14 amino acids. The germline V gene has CDR1 SGDLS and CDR2 YYNGEE. Written as DNA, the CDR3 is TGTGCCAGCAGTGGAAAGGGCCTTTCCTACGAGCAGTACTTC. Translated, it gives CASSGKGLSYEQYF.

V and J are TRBV7-9 and TRBJ2-1; 8 bases fit TRBD1. J gave up 0 bases and V 5 bases, and 12 bases lay outside the gene matches. CDR3 length: 18 residues. Germline values: CDR1 SEHNR, CDR2 FQNEAQ (reference sequence). The CDR3 sequence: CASSPRTGTMGSYNEQFF. The CDR3 nucleotides read TGTGCCAGCAGCCCGCGGACAGGGACGATGGGCTCCTACAATGAGCAGTTCTTC.

The J gene is TRBJ2-7, the V gene TRBV19; D remains unclear. V lost 3 bases to trimming and J lost 6 bases, with 9 bases between them. There are 12 residues in the CDR3. Germline V CDR1 and CDR2: LNHDA, SQIVND (reference sequence). CDR3 bases: TGTGCCAGTAGTATTGGCCTTGGCGAGCAGTACTTC. Encoded protein: CASSIGLGEQYF. The full variable domain, in which reference TRBV19 and TRBJ2-7 provide the parts outside the CDR3, is DGGITQSPKYLFRKEGQNVTLSCEQNLNHDAMYWYRQDPGQGLRLIYYSQIVNDFQKGDIAEGYSVSREKKESFPLTVTSAQKNPTAFYLCASSIGLGEQYFGPGTRLTVT.

The chain combines TRBV9 with TRBJ1-4; a weak D match, TRBD1 (5 bases). The CDR3 is 15 amino acids. CDR1 is SGDLS and CDR2 is YYNGEE in the germline V gene. Trimming pared 1 base from V and 3 bases from J, leaving 10 bases between. The CDR3 coding sequence is TGTGCCAGCAGCGTATTCGGAGGGGCTAATGAAAAACTGTTTTTT. It encodes CASSVFGGANEKLFF.

This rearrangement joins TRBV27 to TRBJ2-3; 10 bases agree with TRBD2. The V gene's germline CDR1 is MNHEY and CDR2 SMNVEV (reference sequence). The CDR3 sequence is 17 residues long. The ends lost 2 bases at V and 4 bases at J; junction bases unmatched: 9. CDR3 in DNA: TGTGCCAGCAGTTTAGCTAGCGGGAGCTATTCATCAGATACGCAGTATTTT. Translation: CASSLASGSYSSDTQYF.

The V and J genes are TRBV6-4 and TRBJ1-5; D gene unclear. The CDR3 contains 14 residues. CDR1 is MRHNA and CDR2 is SNTAGT in the germline V gene. V was cut by 2 bases and J by 2 bases, with 7 bases left in between. The chain's CDR3 is CASSDSVGNQPQHF. The CDR3 DNA follows: TGTGCCAGCAGTGACAGCGTTGGCAATCAGCCCCAGCATTTT.

The genes are TRBV2 and TRBJ2-1; D is unclear. The germline V gene encodes CDR1 SNHLY and CDR2 FYNNEI. Trimming stripped 8 bases from V and 6 bases from J, with 11 bases between. The CDR3 loop spans 12 amino acids. CDR3 loop: CASRTNLNEQFF. The DNA for the CDR3 is TGTGCCAGCCGGACCAACCTCAATGAGCAGTTCTTC. Full variable domain (rest looked up from reference TRBV2 and TRBJ2-1): EPEVTQTPSHQVTQMGQEVILRCVPISNHLYFYWYRQILGQKVEFLVSFYNNEISEKSEIFDDQFSVERPDGSNFTLKIRSTKLEDSAMYFCASRTNLNEQFFGPGTRLTVL.

The V and J genes are TRBV27 and TRBJ2-3; the D is unclear. The germline V and J ends were trimmed by 2 bases and 0 bases, with 9 bases remaining between them. From germline, CDR1 is MNHEY and CDR2 SMNVEV (reference sequence). The CDR3 is 15 residues long. CDR3: CASSLRVKSTDTQYF. CDR3 nucleotides: TGTGCCAGCAGTTTAAGGGTGAAGAGCACAGATACGCAGTATTTT.

This sequence joins TRBV5-4 and TRBJ2-7; 9 nucleotides agree with TRBD1. V gave up 4 bases and J gave up 6 bases; unmatched junction bases: 11. Germline V gene lookup returns CDR1 SGHNT and CDR2 YYREEE (reference sequence). The CDR3 has 15 amino acids. The CDR3 loop is CASSAPRTGVLEQYF. The CDR3 nucleotides read TGTGCCAGCAGCGCCCCTCGGACAGGGGTACTCGAGCAGTACTTC.

J is TRBJ2-1 and V is TRBV2; D ambiguous. Trimming cost V 6 bases and J 0 bases, with 3 bases left between them. Germline CDR1 SNHLY, CDR2 FYNNEI. CDR3 length: 12 amino acids. In DNA form, the CDR3 reads TGTGCCAGCAGAATCTCCTACAATGAGCAGTTCTTC. Protein sequence: CASRISYNEQFF.

The rearrangement links TRBV7-3 to TRBJ2-7; TRBD2 agrees at 7 bases. The length of the CDR3 is 15 residues. Germline CDR1 and CDR2: SGHTA and FQGTGA. V shed 0 bases, J shed 1 base, and the junction held 3 bases outside the gene matches. The CDR3 DNA reads TGTGCCAGCAGCTTAACCGGCGGGGGTTCCTACGAGCAGTACTTC. Translating it yields CASSLTGGGSYEQYF.

V is TRBV5-8 and J is TRBJ2-1, with TRBD1 matching over 8 bases. The ends lost 0 bases at V and 10 bases at J; junction bases unmatched: 6. CDR1 and CDR2 (germline): SGHTS, YDEGEE. The CDR3 has 14 residues. The CDR3 DNA sequence: TGTGCCAGCAGCTTGGTAGGGACAGGTATGGAGCAGTTCTTC. Translation gives CASSLVGTGMEQFF.

V is TRBV5-1 and J is TRBJ2-1, with D hard to call. The length of the CDR3 is 11 residues. The germline CDR1 and CDR2 sequences are SGHRS and YFSETQ. V was trimmed by 4 bases and J by 5 bases, leaving 4 bases between them. CDR3 coding DNA: TGCGCCAGCAGCATGAACAATGAGCAGTTCTTC. This codes for CASSMNNEQFF.

In nucleotides, the CDR3 is TGTGCCAGCAGTTCCCCGGGACAGGGGGCGTTCGAGCAGTACTTC. This sequence encodes CASSSPGQGAFEQYF. The chain is built from TRBV27 and TRBJ2-7; 12 bases line up with TRBD1. The V and J ends lost 4 bases and 6 bases, in that order; junction bases with no gene match: 7. CDR1 and CDR2 from the germline V gene are MNHEY and SMNVEV (reference sequence). The CDR3 length is 15 residues.

The chain is built from TRBV5-1 and TRBJ2-1, with 13 bases fitting TRBD2. Germline CDR1 is SGHRS and CDR2 is YFSETQ. The CDR3 has 16 residues. After removal of 4 bases from V and 5 bases from J, the junction contained 6 bases not matched to a gene. CDR3 coding DNA: TGCGCCAGCAGCCCCGGACTAGCGGGAGACAACAATGAGCAGTTCTTC. It specifies CASSPGLAGDNNEQFF.

This clone has more than one count but fewer than ten. This sample also contains other DNA sequences that code for the same CDR3. The chain carries TRBV5-5 and TRBJ1-5; D remains ambiguous. This CDR3 region has 12 residues. CDR1 SGHKS and CDR2 YYEKEE come from the germline V gene (reference sequence). Trimming pared 2 bases from V and 4 bases from J, leaving 4 bases between. DNA of the CDR3: TGTGCCAGCAGCTTAGAAAATCAGCCCCAGCATTTT. Its protein is CASSLENQPQHF.

This clone was observed once. V and J are TRBV27 and TRBJ2-7, with D perhaps matching TRBD2 (5 bases). The length of the CDR3 is 13 residues. The V end lost 6 bases, the J end lost 7 bases, and 16 bases lay between the germline ends. Germline V lookup: CDR1 MNHEY, CDR2 SMNVEV (reference sequence). Here the CDR3 reads CASSTRGSGEQYF. The CDR3, as DNA: TGTGCCAGCAGCACCCGGGGTTCGGGAGAGCAGTACTTC.

The chain has TRBV28 and TRBJ2-5, with D unclear. CDR3 length: 15 residues. Germline V lookup: CDR1 MDHEN, CDR2 SYDVKM. V lost 3 bases, J lost 0 bases, and 11 bases lay in between. The DNA for the CDR3 is TGTGCCAGCAGTTTCAGTCAAGGGAACCAAGAGACCCAGTACTTC. As protein: CASSFSQGNQETQYF.

J is TRBJ2-5 and V is TRBV4-2, with 7 bases fitting TRBD2. This CDR3 comprises 14 residues. Trimming removed 1 base from V and 4 bases from J; junction bases left unmatched: 3. The V gene's germline CDR1 is LGHNA and CDR2 YNFKEQ. Written as DNA, the CDR3 is TGTGCCAGCAGCCAAGGACTAGCTGGAGAGACCCAGTACTTC. This codes for CASSQGLAGETQYF.

This clone has just one count. This chain links TRBV27 with TRBJ2-7; D perhaps matches TRBD2 (5 bases). From germline, CDR1 is MNHEY and CDR2 SMNVEV (reference sequence). The CDR3 is 15 residues long. Trimming removed 11 bases from V and 1 base from J, with 21 bases in between. In DNA, the CDR3 is TGTGCCGCGGGCCGGATCACAGAAGTTTCCTACGAGCAGTACTTC. Its translation: CAAGRITEVSYEQYF.

V is TRBV6-5 and J is TRBJ1-2, with 7 bases aligning to TRBD1. The CDR3 length is 14 residues. V was clipped by 6 bases and J by 8 bases; unmatched bases: 12. Looked up from germline, CDR1 is MNHEY and CDR2 is SVGAGI. CDR3 region: CASSPQEGARGYTF. In DNA, the CDR3 is TGTGCCAGCAGCCCCCAGGAGGGGGCGAGAGGCTACACCTTC.

The gene calls are TRBV30 and TRBJ2-7, with 9 nucleotides matching TRBD1. Germline V gene sequence: CDR1 GTSNPN, CDR2 SVGIG (reference sequence). This CDR3 is 14 amino acids long. Trimming removed 0 bases from V and 7 bases from J; junction bases left unmatched: 7. Written as DNA, the CDR3 is TGTGCCTGGAGTGTCTCGGGACAGGGTTATGAGCAGTACTTC. It is translated as CAWSVSGQGYEQYF.

The chain couples TRBV7-6 to TRBJ1-1; D unresolved. The CDR3 has 11 residues. The germline gives CDR1 SGHVS, CDR2 FNYEAQ. V lost 6 bases and J 3 bases, leaving 5 bases between the germline ends. The CDR3 sequence is CASSKDTEAFF. In nucleotides, the CDR3 is TGTGCCAGCAGTAAGGACACTGAAGCTTTCTTT.

J is TRBJ2-5 and V is TRBV29-1; TRBD2 aligns across 7 bases. The CDR3 runs 14 residues. Unmatched junction bases numbered 4, after V lost 2 bases and J lost 1 base. Germline CDR1 is SQVTM and CDR2 is ANQGSEA. CDR3 bases: TGCAGCGTTGAATTGGCTAGCGGCCAAGAGACCCAGTACTTC. As protein: CSVELASGQETQYF.

Note on this clone: The same CDR3 also results from other DNA sequences found in this sample. The chain employs TRBV7-9 and TRBJ2-7, with D unclear. Looked up from germline, CDR1 is SEHNR and CDR2 is FQNEAQ (reference sequence). Trimming took off 3 bases at V and 0 bases at J, with 6 bases between the two ends. The CDR3 runs to 13 residues. CDR3 DNA sequence: TGTGCCAGCAGCTTCGACTCCTCCTACGAGCAGTACTTC. Translation gives CASSFDSSYEQYF.

V usage is TRBV2 and J usage is TRBJ1-1; D gene ambiguous. Germline CDR1 reads SNHLY; CDR2 reads FYNNEI. This CDR3 has 14 amino acids. Trimming took off 6 bases at V and 8 bases at J, with 19 bases between the two ends. This CDR3 reads CASSALVGLSEAFF. The CDR3 nucleotides read TGTGCCAGCAGCGCCCTAGTAGGGTTATCGGAAGCTTTCTTT.

This chain joins TRBV5-1 and TRBJ1-5, with a possible D match to TRBD1 (5 bases). The CDR3 runs to 13 residues. Germline CDR1 SGHRS, CDR2 YFSETQ. Trimming stripped 7 bases from V and 4 bases from J, with 12 bases between. In nucleotides, the CDR3 is TGCGCCAGCTCCGCCGGACAAAATCAGCCCCAGCATTTT. Amino acids: CASSAGQNQPQHF.